The 25 T cell receptor beta chains below come from one sample, sequenced in a study of CD8 T cells in ankylosing spondylitis. TCRdb reprocessed the 5' RACE reads via MiXCR and lists one record per CDR3 protein. This sample has 150,000 to 200,000 distinct CDR3 sequences, with about a third found just once. Sequencing was done on a sample of synovial fluid, either unsorted or a sorted T cell fraction (not recorded which). Source of these receptors: a male donor with ankylosing spondylitis.

This clonotype was counted many times. As DNA, the CDR3 is TGTGCCAGCAGGCCCCTAGCGAACACCGGGGAGCTGTTTTTT. Translation: CASRPLANTGELFF. The rearrangement uses TRBV6-1 and TRBJ2-2; the D is unclear. The germline gives CDR1 MNHNS, CDR2 SASEGT. The CDR3 sequence is 14 residues long. V was pared by 6 bases and J by 0 bases, with 8 bases between.

This clonotype has at least ten counts. The genes are TRBV28 and TRBJ2-5; D is ambiguous. Trimming cost V 9 bases and J 5 bases, with 10 bases left between them. Germline V gene lookup returns CDR1 MDHEN and CDR2 SYDVKM. There are 11 residues in the CDR3. In nucleotides, the CDR3 is TGTGCCAGTAGGGCTTTGGAGACCCAGTACTTC. Residues: CASRALETQYF.

This clonotype was recorded many times. V gene TRBV24-1 combines with J gene TRBJ1-1, with TRBD1 matching over 8 bases. The CDR3 sequence is 20 residues long. V lost 5 bases to trimming and J lost 2 bases; unmatched junction nucleotides: 21. Germline V gene data show CDR1 as KGHDR and CDR2 as SFDVKD. This CDR3 is CATSVEAYIGRDRPNTEAFF. Written as DNA, the CDR3 is TGTGCCACCAGTGTAGAGGCATACATCGGCCGGGACAGGCCCAACACTGAAGCTTTCTTT.

There are a few counts of this clonotype. The rearrangement joins TRBV5-6 to TRBJ1-1; perhaps TRBD1 as D (5 bases). Trimming took 3 bases from V and 0 from J, leaving 9 bases between them. CDR3 length equals 14 residues. CDR1 and CDR2 (germline): SGHDT, YYEEEE. CDR3 DNA sequence: TGTGCCAGCAGCTCCATGGGACTGAACACTGAAGCTTTCTTT. Translation: CASSSMGLNTEAFF.

The rearrangement joins TRBV6-2 or TRBV6-3 to TRBJ1-1, with 12 bases lining up with TRBD1. The ends lost 4 bases at V and 4 bases at J; junction bases unmatched: 7. The CDR3 is 16 amino acids. Germline values: CDR1 MNHEY, CDR2 SVGEGT. The CDR3 coding sequence is TGTGCCAGCAGTTCCCGGGGACAGGGGGCGCTCACTGAAGCTTTCTTT. This codes for CASSSRGQGALTEAFF.

The chain recombines TRBV10-3 with TRBJ1-3; 7 bases agree with TRBD1. The CDR3 length is 14 residues. V trimming: 8 bases; J trimming: 2 bases; junction bases outside the gene matches: 6. Germline V gene lookup returns CDR1 ENHRY and CDR2 SYGVKD. The CDR3 nucleotides are TGTGCCATCGGCGACAGGGACCCTGGAAACACCATATATTTT. As protein: CAIGDRDPGNTIYF.

This clonotype was picked up a small number of times. The chain has TRBV6-2 or TRBV6-3 and TRBJ2-2; 10 positions agree with TRBD2. The V gene end was trimmed by 8 bases and the J gene end by 4 bases; junction bases not matched to a gene: 10. The CDR3 length is 16 residues. Looked up from germline, CDR1 is MNHEY and CDR2 is SVGEGT. As DNA, the CDR3 is TGTGCCAGCGTCCGGTCTAGCGGGAGTGTCACCGGGGAGCTGTTTTTT. The encoded protein is CASVRSSGSVTGELFF.

V and J are TRBV20-1 and TRBJ2-2; the match to TRBD1 covers 7 bases. V lost 5 bases to trimming and J lost 5 bases; unmatched junction nucleotides: 2. The V gene's germline CDR1 is DFQATT and CDR2 SNEGSKA (reference sequence). This CDR3 has 12 amino acids. The chain's CDR3 is CSAQQGTGELFF. The CDR3 bases are TGCAGTGCTCAACAGGGGACCGGGGAGCTGTTTTTT.

The chain employs TRBV6-1 and TRBJ1-1; 8 nucleotides agree with TRBD1. This CDR3 comprises 15 residues. The germline gives CDR1 MNHNS, CDR2 SASEGT. The V gene end was trimmed by 5 bases and the J gene end by 11 bases; junction bases not matched to a gene: 16. CDR3 DNA sequence: TGTGCCAGCAGTCCTCTGGCAGGGGGCGACCCCCATGCTTTCTTT. Residues: CASSPLAGGDPHAFF.

This chain connects TRBV27 to TRBJ2-1, with D tentatively TRBD2 (5 bases). Looked up from germline, CDR1 is MNHEY and CDR2 is SMNVEV (reference sequence). The V and J ends lost 5 bases and 7 bases respectively, with 21 bases between them. This CDR3 is 16 amino acids long. CDR3 residues: CASSRWKVSARNEQFF. In DNA, the CDR3 is TGTGCCAGCAGTAGGTGGAAGGTTAGCGCGAGGAATGAGCAGTTCTTC.

The sample holds many counts of this clonotype. The chain carries TRBV30 and TRBJ2-5; TRBD1 agrees at 11 bases. Unmatched junction bases numbered 6, after V lost 5 bases and J lost 1 base. This CDR3 has 15 residues. Germline lookup yields CDR1 GTSNPN and CDR2 SVGIG (reference sequence). The CDR3 loop is CAWEYGTGGQETQYF. Written as DNA, the CDR3 is TGTGCCTGGGAGTACGGGACAGGGGGCCAAGAGACCCAGTACTTC.

This clonotype was seen a few times. The V gene is TRBV20-1, the J gene TRBJ2-1; 10 nucleotides line up with TRBD2. Germline-derived CDR1 and CDR2 are DFQATT and SNEGSKA (reference sequence). J lost 4 bases, V lost 3 bases, and 3 bases had no gene match. The CDR3 is 14 residues long. CDR3 sequence: CSASSGRSYNEQFF. The CDR3 DNA sequence: TGCAGTGCTAGTAGCGGGAGGAGTTACAATGAGCAGTTCTTC.

V gene TRBV10-3 combines with J gene TRBJ2-2; 7 nucleotides align to TRBD1. The V and J ends lost 6 bases and 6 bases, in that order; junction bases with no gene match: 7. This CDR3 is 14 amino acids long. The germline V gene has CDR1 ENHRY and CDR2 SYGVKD. CDR3 protein: CAISERGGPGELFF. The CDR3 DNA reads as TGTGCCATCAGCGAGAGAGGGGGCCCCGGGGAGCTGTTTTTT.

At least ten counts were recorded for this clonotype. At one of its ends the junction is not consistent with the germline gene, which may arise from a read error. This sequence joins TRBV9 and TRBJ1-6; D ambiguous. The germline V gene encodes CDR1 SGDLS and CDR2 YYNGEE. This CDR3 is 9 amino acids long. The CDR3 spells CASSKGCNF. The CDR3 nucleotides are TGTGCCAGCAGCAAGGGATGTAACTTT.

Remarks on this clonotype: A read error may be the cause here, since a much bigger clone is one base away. The rearrangement uses TRBV12-3 or TRBV12-4 and TRBJ1-5; D may be TRBD1 (6 bases). Trimming cost V 4 bases and J 0 bases, with 10 bases left between them. The CDR3 covers 15 residues. The CDR3 sequence is CASSSKGDSNQPQHF. The CDR3 nucleotides are TGTGCCAGCAGTTCAAAGGGGGATAGCAATCAGCCCCAGCATTTT.

About this clonotype: It may be a read error: a sequence one base away is much more abundant. J is TRBJ2-2 and V is TRBV24-1; the match to TRBD2 covers 7 bases. The V gene's germline CDR1 is KGHDR and CDR2 SFDVKD. The CDR3 covers 17 residues. V was clipped by 4 bases and J by 3 bases; unmatched bases: 10. CDR3 amino acids: CATSDSRVGGYTGELFF. In DNA, the CDR3 is TGTGCCACCAGTGACAGCCGAGTGGGGGGGTACACCGGGGAGCTGTTTTTT.

This clonotype has a handful of counts. The chain carries TRBV7-6 and TRBJ2-7; either TRBD1 or TRBD2 may supply D (5 bases each). CDR3 length equals 14 residues. The V gene lost 5 bases and the J gene lost 2 bases, with 13 bases spanning the gap. Germline V CDR1 and CDR2: SGHVS, FNYEAQ. Written as DNA, the CDR3 is TGTGCCAGCAGCATTGGGACGGGGCCCTACGAGCAGTACTTC. It specifies CASSIGTGPYEQYF.

This clonotype occurred a few times. The chain has TRBV7-3 and TRBJ2-2; 13 positions agree with TRBD2. The CDR3 has 15 residues. Germline V gene data show CDR1 as SGHTA and CDR2 as FQGTGA. The ends lost 8 bases at V and 6 bases at J; junction bases unmatched: 6. DNA of the CDR3: TGTGCCAGCGGTCGACTAGCGGGGGGCCCCGGGGAGCTGTTTTTT. As protein: CASGRLAGGPGELFF.

This clonotype was seen repeatedly, ten times or more. The chain has TRBV5-5 and TRBJ1-1; D is unclear. The CDR3 runs 13 residues. The germline V gene encodes CDR1 SGHKS and CDR2 YYEKEE (reference sequence). Trimming took 9 bases from V and 1 from J, leaving 13 bases between them. CDR3 DNA sequence: TGTGCCACTACGAGGGCTGGGAACACTGAAGCTTTCTTT. Protein sequence: CATTRAGNTEAFF.

The chain is built from TRBV20-1 and TRBJ2-2, with 8 bases aligning to TRBD2. Germline CDR1 and CDR2: DFQATT and SNEGSKA (reference sequence). The CDR3 contains 16 residues. V was pared by 6 bases and J by 4 bases, with 13 bases of the junction left unmatched. CDR3 DNA sequence: TGCAGTGCCTGGGCAACTAGCGGAGCAATCACCGGGGAGCTGTTTTTT. This codes for CSAWATSGAITGELFF.

The chain employs TRBV6-1 and TRBJ2-7, with 7 bases fitting TRBD1. The germline CDR1 and CDR2 sequences are MNHNS and SASEGT. The CDR3 has 14 amino acids. V shed 6 bases, J shed 5 bases, and the junction held 10 bases outside the gene matches. CDR3: CASSRRQGFNEQYF. The DNA for the CDR3 is TGTGCCAGCAGCCGGAGACAGGGATTCAACGAGCAGTACTTC.

This clonotype appeared a few times. The rearrangement joins TRBV9 to TRBJ2-5, with D hard to call. Germline V gives CDR1 SGDLS, CDR2 YYNGEE. The CDR3 length is 13 residues. Trimming shortened V by 4 bases and J by 7 bases, and 14 bases separated the two germline ends. The chain's CDR3 is CASSSGGASTQYF. DNA for the CDR3: TGTGCCAGCAGCTCCGGTGGAGCGTCGACCCAGTACTTC.

This clonotype showed up just a few times. This chain connects TRBV18 to TRBJ1-2; D call uncertain. Germline values: CDR1 KGHSH, CDR2 LQKENI. Trimming removed 3 bases at V and 4 bases at J, with 6 bases between. The CDR3 totals 12 residues. CDR3 loop: CASSPESYGYTF. CDR3 coding DNA: TGTGCCAGCTCACCGGAGAGCTATGGCTACACCTTC.

This clonotype was picked up a small number of times. The V and J genes are TRBV28 and TRBJ2-1; 8 bases are a match to TRBD2. Germline CDR1 MDHEN, CDR2 SYDVKM. CDR3 length equals 16 residues. Trimming removed 6 bases from V and 0 bases from J; junction bases left unmatched: 7. CDR3 nucleotide sequence: TGTGCCAGCAGGGCTAGCGGGTTAAGCTCCTACAATGAGCAGTTCTTC. This codes for CASRASGLSSYNEQFF.

V and J are TRBV5-1 and TRBJ1-4, with TRBD1 as a possible D gene (5 bases). CDR3 length: 14 residues. Germline V gene sequence: CDR1 SGHRS, CDR2 YFSETQ. V lost 7 bases and J 5 bases, leaving 15 bases between the germline ends. The DNA of the CDR3 is TGCGCCAGCTCGTCAAGGGGCCTAAATGAAAAACTGTTTTTT. It specifies CASSSRGLNEKLFF.